These T cell receptor beta chains were read from a single sample in a study of shared clonotypes between healthy human individuals. The protocol was immunoSEQ multiplex PCR, while the TCRdb copy is restricted to in-frame clones and leaves out a portion. The sample carries more than 900,000 clones, approximately 80% recorded once. Sample: memory CD4+ T cells from PBMCs. Receptors originate from a man aged 18 to 29 in good health. Some clones in this sample may be carry-over from other donors' samples. The CDR3 runs from the conserved cysteine through the conserved F or W. A D gene is named only where the DNA matches it firmly. Size is stated for part of the rows, as once, few or many counts, or as a class when the clone is expanded.

>TRBJ1-6|NA|NA|TRBV5-6
CASSFWQGSSPLHF
TGTGCCAGCAGCTTTTGGCAGGGAAGTTCACCCCTCCACTTT
>TRBJ2-5|NA|NA|TRBV28
CASSSPGGGSRETQYF
TGTGCCAGCAGCTCCCCCGGAGGAGGGTCTCGAGAGACCCAGTACTTC
>TRBJ2-7|NA|NA|TRBV28
CASGPDGLYVWDF
TGTGCCAGCGGACCAGACGGACTCTACGTTTGGGACTTC
>TRBJ2-1|NA|few|TRBV4-1
CASSTQVGSTRNEQFF
TGCGCCAGCAGCACCCAGGTGGGATCGACGCGCAATGAGCAGTTCTTC
>TRBJ2-1|TRBD2|once|TRBV30
CAWSLAGGRHNEQFF
TGTGCCTGGAGTTTAGCGGGAGGACGACACAATGAGCAGTTCTTC
>TRBJ2-2|TRBD2|NA|TRBV11-3
CASSLLAGTGELFF
TGTGCCAGCAGCTTGCTAGCGGGCACCGGGGAGCTGTTTTTT
>TRBJ2-5|NA|NA|TRBV18
CASSPGEETQYF
TGTGCCAGCTCACCGGGGGAAGAGACCCAGTACTTC
>TRBJ2-7|TRBD1|NA|TRBV7-8
CASSTDRAREQYF
TGTGCCAGCAGCACGGACAGGGCCCGCGAGCAGTACTTC
>TRBJ2-3|NA|once|TRBV9
CASSVGKGRGTSTDTQYF
TGTGCCAGCAGCGTAGGAAAAGGGAGAGGTACTAGCACAGATACGCAGTATTTT
>TRBJ1-5|NA|NA|TRBV2
CASSEGLLGNQPQHF
TGTGCCAGCAGTGAAGGACTGTTGGGTAATCAGCCCCAGCATTTT
>TRBJ2-1|NA|NA|TRBV6-1
CASSRTRTRSDEQFF
TGTGCCAGCAGCCGAACTAGAACCAGGTCAGATGAGCAGTTCTTC
>TRBJ1-2|NA|NA|TRBV18
CASSPGIDYGYTF
TGTGCCAGCTCACCAGGGATTGACTATGGCTACACCTTC
>TRBJ2-5|TRBD2|once|TRBV5-1
CASSLLPSGSEGTQYF
TGCGCCAGCAGCTTGTTGCCTAGCGGGAGTGAGGGGACCCAGTACTTC
>TRBJ2-7|TRBD2|few|TRBV18
CASSPRQLAGGIYEQYF
TGTGCCAGCTCACCACGACAACTAGCGGGAGGTATCTACGAGCAGTACTTC
>TRBJ2-7|TRBD2|NA|TRBV5-4
CASSLDAGGASEQYF
TGTGCCAGCAGCTTGGATGCGGGAGGAGCTAGTGAGCAGTACTTC
>TRBJ2-7|TRBD2|NA|TRBV5-1
CASSDPGTSYEQYF
TGCGCCAGCAGCGACCCCGGGACTAGCTACGAGCAGTACTTC
>TRBJ2-6|NA|NA|TRBV28
CASRRSGANVLTF
TGTGCCAGCAGACGGTCTGGGGCCAACGTCCTGACTTTC
>TRBJ1-6|NA|once|TRBV19
CASTLGVGRSESPLHF
TGTGCCAGCACCCTGGGGGTCGGCAGATCTGAATCACCCCTCCACTTT
>TRBJ2-2|NA|NA|TRBV29-1
CGSSRTVNGELFF
TGCGGCAGCTCTCGGACTGTAAACGGGGAGCTGTTTTTT
>TRBJ1-5|NA|NA|TRBV6-1
CASTGSHSNQPQHF
TGTGCCAGCACGGGCAGCCATAGCAATCAGCCCCAGCATTTT
>TRBJ2-1|TRBD1|NA|TRBV5-1
CASSWAPGGAYNEQFF
TGCGCCAGCAGCTGGGCTCCAGGGGGCGCCTACAATGAGCAGTTCTTC
>TRBJ1-2|NA|NA|TRBV28
CASSMGGADLNYGYTF
TGTGCCAGCAGTATGGGGGGCGCGGACCTTAACTATGGCTACACCTTC
>TRBJ1-1|TRBD1|few|TRBV4-1
CASSPLRGRGRNTEAFF
TGCGCCAGCAGCCCCCTTAGGGGCAGGGGGAGGAACACTGAAGCTTTCTTT
>TRBJ1-3|NA|once|TRBV28
CASTPWGRDSGNTIYF
TGTGCCAGCACCCCCTGGGGACGGGACTCTGGAAACACCATATATTTT
>TRBJ1-3|NA|NA|TRBV10-3
CAAGAQGNTIYF
TGTGCCGCAGGAGCACAGGGAAACACCATATATTTT
>TRBJ2-7|TRBD1|NA|TRBV10-3
CAITRTGSSYEQYF
TGTGCCATCACCCGGACAGGTTCGTCCTACGAGCAGTACTTC
>TRBJ2-5|NA|NA|TRBV11-2
CASSLSGQYQETQYF
TGTGCCAGCAGCTTATCGGGTCAGTACCAAGAGACCCAGTACTTC
>TRBJ1-2|NA|NA|TRBV7-6
CASSLNRDGDYGYTF
TGTGCCAGCAGCCTCAACCGGGACGGAGATTATGGCTACACCTTC
>TRBJ2-2|TRBD1|NA|TRBV30
CAWSPGTGVSGELFF
TGTGCCTGGAGTCCCGGGACAGGGGTCAGCGGGGAGCTGTTTTTT
>TRBJ2-1|TRBD2|NA|TRBV18
CASSPLAGGPYEQFF
TGTGCCAGCTCACCTTTAGCGGGAGGGCCCTATGAGCAGTTCTTC
>TRBJ2-7|TRBD2|NA|TRBV10-3
CAISETLAGSHEQYF
TGTGCCATCAGTGAAACACTAGCGGGATCCCACGAGCAGTACTTC
>TRBJ2-3|TRBD2|few|TRBV9
CASSVESGGWSTDTQYF
TGTGCCAGCAGCGTAGAATCGGGGGGATGGTCCACAGATACGCAGTATTTT
>TRBJ1-1|TRBD1|NA|TRBV9
CASSPRSPTGPAEAFF
TGTGCCAGCAGCCCCCGTAGCCCGACAGGGCCGGCTGAAGCTTTCTTT
>TRBJ1-1|NA|NA|TRBV30
CAWLRVGGGTEAFF
TGTGCCTGGCTTAGGGTGGGCGGAGGGACTGAAGCTTTCTTT
>TRBJ2-7|NA|NA|TRBV4-2
CASSQEGPGEQYF
TGTGCCAGCAGCCAAGAGGGCCCGGGCGAGCAGTACTTC
>TRBJ2-3|NA|NA|TRBV18
CASSPLRVTDTQYF
TGTGCCAGCTCACCCCTCCGAGTGACAGATACGCAGTATTTT
>TRBJ1-5|NA|once|TRBV5-1
CASSLEPGRPQHF
TGCGCCAGCAGCTTAGAGCCAGGGCGGCCCCAGCATTTT
>TRBJ1-1|NA|NA|TRBV27
CASSLSGRVYRVNTEAFF
TGTGCCAGCAGTTTATCCGGCAGGGTGTATAGGGTGAACACTGAAGCTTTCTTT
>TRBJ2-1|NA|NA|TRBV11-2
CASRSGQYNEQFF
TGTGCCAGCAGAAGCGGACAGTACAATGAGCAGTTCTTC
>TRBJ1-2|NA|NA|TRBV7-9
CASSPSGGDYGYTF
TGTGCCAGCAGCCCCTCCGGGGGGGACTATGGCTACACCTTC
>TRBJ2-7|NA|NA|TRBV4-1
CASSQGRGLNEQYF
TGCGCCAGCAGCCAGGGCAGGGGACTTAACGAGCAGTACTTC
>TRBJ2-7|NA|NA|TRBV18
CASSPMRYEQYF
TGTGCCAGCTCACCGATGCGATACGAGCAGTACTTC
>TRBJ1-2|NA|NA|TRBV7-2
CASVPQANYGYTF
TGTGCCAGCGTACCCCAAGCTAACTATGGCTACACCTTC
>TRBJ1-1|NA|NA|TRBV6-6
CASSYHGRGTEAFF
TGTGCCAGCAGTTACCATGGGCGGGGAACTGAAGCTTTCTTT
>TRBJ1-2|NA|NA|TRBV20-1
CSAQLVYGYTF
TGCAGTGCCCAACTAGTCTATGGCTACACCTTC
>TRBJ1-3|NA|NA|TRBV7-9
CASSLAAGSGNTIYF
TGTGCCAGCAGCTTAGCGGCAGGGAGTGGAAACACCATATATTTT
>TRBJ2-1|TRBD2|NA|TRBV2
CASKAGAYNEQFF
TGTGCCAGCAAGGCGGGGGCCTACAATGAGCAGTTCTTC
>TRBJ1-2|TRBD1|NA|TRBV28
CASSVPGQGNYGYTF
TGTGCCAGCAGTGTGCCTGGACAGGGTAACTATGGCTACACCTTC
>TRBJ1-1|NA|NA|TRBV18
CASSPRTVNPNTEAFF
TGTGCCAGCTCACCACGGACAGTGAATCCGAACACTGAAGCTTTCTTT
>TRBJ2-2|TRBD1|NA|TRBV2
CASRTDRGHTGELFF
TGTGCCAGCAGGACGGACAGGGGGCATACCGGGGAGCTGTTTTTT
>TRBJ1-4|NA|NA|TRBV6-5
CASRGIGAEKLFF
TGTGCCAGCAGGGGTATCGGAGCTGAAAAACTGTTTTTT
>TRBJ1-5|TRBD1|NA|TRBV7-2
CASSSRTGNHQPQHF
TGTGCCAGCAGCTCGAGGACAGGGAACCATCAGCCCCAGCATTTT
>TRBJ1-3|NA|NA|TRBV5-6
CASSSAGQKFSGNTIYF
TGTGCCAGCAGCTCCGCGGGGCAGAAGTTCTCTGGAAACACCATATATTTT
>TRBJ2-1|TRBD2|NA|TRBV4-2
CASGQSGTSGSEQFF
TGTGCCAGCGGACAGTCCGGGACTAGCGGGTCTGAGCAGTTCTTC
>TRBJ2-1|TRBD1|NA|TRBV28
CASIPWDRGRDEQFF
TGTGCCAGCATCCCCTGGGACAGGGGGCGTGATGAGCAGTTCTTC
>TRBJ1-5|NA|NA|TRBV2
CASGRVDQPQHF
TGTGCCAGCGGGAGGGTAGATCAGCCCCAGCATTTT
>TRBJ2-2|NA|NA|TRBV7-8
CASSFSTGANTGELFF
TGTGCCAGCAGCTTTAGTACCGGGGCGAACACCGGGGAGCTGTTTTTT
>TRBJ1-1|TRBD1|NA|TRBV28
CASIKGQGSGTEAFF
TGTGCCAGCATTAAAGGACAGGGATCGGGCACTGAAGCTTTCTTT
>TRBJ2-3|NA|NA|TRBV7-9
CASSQAERASTDTQYF
TGTGCCAGCAGCCAGGCGGAGCGGGCGAGCACAGATACGCAGTATTTT
>TRBJ1-3|TRBD1|NA|TRBV19
CASSRPSRQGRRNTIYF
TGTGCCAGTAGTAGACCCTCCCGACAGGGTAGAAGAAACACCATATATTTT